This T cell receptor beta chain originates from a study of shared clonotypes between healthy human individuals. The CDR3 numbers 14 amino acids, ends counted. Germline loops: CDR1 MDHEN, CDR2 SYDVKM. In regard to this clone: It is unclear where the CDR3 begins or ends on the DNA, so no DNA is shown, and the CDR3 is as TCRdb lists it.

The assay was immunoSEQ multiplex PCR, and TCRdb's table has in-frame clones only and misses some. The sample lists some 1 million clones; roughly 70% were seen once. Donors, healthy HIV-negative adults, lacked recent acute infections or vaccinations. CD45RA-negative memory and CD45RA+ naive subsets were split from the CD4+ cells. This chain links TRBV28 with TRBJ2-7; no check of the table's D call, TRBD2, against the DNA was made. This sequence originates from a man between 18 and 35 years old in good health. Material: memory CD4+ T cells sorted from blood. The sample's subset: CD45RA-negative fraction. CDR3 amino acids: CASSSSGNVYEQYF.